Sequencing of this T cell receptor beta chain was carried out in a study of T cell responses to AZD1222 COVID-19 vaccine. Study-wide background: Second doses that came at about 4 or about 12 weeks were put together. The study, taken as a whole, reports: Donor demographics were predominantly white British with a female majority; clonal diversity may be underestimated.

Trimming pared 5 bases from V and 8 bases from J, leaving 12 bases between. The germline CDR1 and CDR2 sequences are MDHEN and SYDVKM. CDR3 length equals 13 residues. Assay used: immunoSEQ multiplex PCR; TCRdb lists only in-frame clones, some missing. Of about 110,000 clones in the sample, around 92% were seen once. To note about this clone: Its antigen is still unknown.

This chain links TRBV28 with TRBJ1-4; unclear D gene. The clonotype was recovered from an adult in good health. Specimen: peripheral blood, collected on day 0 of AZD1222 vaccination. The CDR3 region is CASSPRIGEKLFF. Written as DNA, the CDR3 is TGTGCCAGCAGTCCACGGATTGGCGAAAAACTGTTTTTT.